The text below deals with one TCR beta chain. Its antigen is unknown. TCRdb itself ran the 5' RACE reads through MiXCR, one entry per CDR3 protein. The sample consists of roughly 340,000 distinct CDR3 sequences, approximately 15% of them appearing once. CDR3 size: 14 residues. Germline CDR1 is SGHTA and CDR2 is FQGNSA. Trimming left V 7 bases short and J 6 bases short, with 18 bases between. The sample is drawn from a study of T-cell memory formation after mild COVID-19. Study-level results: That cross-reactive memory joined was suggested by some responding clones appearing in pre-infection memory. Largely, contracting CD4+ clones fell within CM and EM, and contracting CD8+ clones within EMRA.

The chain couples TRBV7-2 to TRBJ2-5; D possibly corresponds to TRBD2 (7 bases). The TCR originated in a man between 18 and 29 years old who had mild COVID-19 (a few samples of this study predate the infection). Cell type and time point are not known. Sequenced: PBMCs or a T cell subset sorted from them (not recorded which). This CDR3 reads CASKEGGLIKTQYF. The CDR3 DNA follows: TGTGCCAGCAAGGAGGGGGGGCTGATAAAGACCCAGTACTTC.